Below are 4 T cell receptor beta chains sequenced from a single sample in a study of blood T cells in healthy people across ages. Then a second PCR, running roughly 6 to 11 cycles, was carried out with a sample-barcoded 5' primer and a J-beta primer mix. One entry per CDR3 protein results from TCRdb running MiXCR on the 5' RACE reads. The profile shows around 670,000 distinct CDR3 sequences, approximately 30% of them singletons. The source material was blood. These receptor sequences come from an elderly woman in good health.

This clonotype was counted ten times or more. V usage is TRBV28 and J usage is TRBJ2-7; TRBD1 or TRBD2 may be the D gene (5 bases each). This CDR3 is built from 16 residues. Germline CDR1 MDHEN, CDR2 SYDVKM. V lost 4 bases to trimming and J lost 0 bases, with 16 bases between them. CDR3 sequence reads: CASSYGALISSYEQYF. The CDR3 bases are TGTGCCAGCAGTTACGGGGCCCTAATAAGCTCCTACGAGCAGTACTTC.

This rearrangement joins TRBV28 to TRBJ1-6; TRBD1 is a possible D gene (5 bases). The CDR3 consists of 14 residues. V lost 9 bases and J 4 bases, leaving 13 bases between the germline ends. CDR1 and CDR2 (germline): MDHEN, SYDVKM. The CDR3 DNA is TGTGCCAGTTGGACACCCAGTTATAATTCACCCCTCCACTTT. As protein: CASWTPSYNSPLHF.

Ten or more counts support this clonotype. The chain is built from TRBV11-2 and TRBJ1-2; 11 bases fit TRBD1. The V gene's germline CDR1 is SGHAT and CDR2 FQNNGV. The CDR3 loop spans 14 amino acids. J lost 3 bases, V lost 8 bases, and 5 bases had no gene match. The CDR3 DNA reads as TGTGCCAGCGGAAGGACAGGGGGCGACTATGGCTACACCTTC. Translated: CASGRTGGDYGYTF.

J is TRBJ2-1 and V is TRBV5-1; a possible D gene is TRBD1 (5 bases). The V gene lost 1 base and the J gene lost 9 bases, with 14 bases spanning the gap. CDR3 length: 14 amino acids. The germline V gene encodes CDR1 SGHRS and CDR2 YFSETQ. The CDR3 reads CASSLRQGVGEQFF. The CDR3 coding sequence is TGCGCCAGCAGCTTGCGGCAGGGTGTGGGTGAGCAGTTCTTC.